These 32 T cell receptor beta chains were all obtained from the same sample, sequenced in a study of metastatic and nonmetastatic thyroid tumors. TCRdb re-analyzed the PCR reads through MiXCR. This sample has about 7,200 clones; roughly 35% occur once, and the top ten carry 10% to 15%. Every patient underwent thyroid surgery untreated. Sequences were obtained from adjacent normal tissue. These receptors all stem from a female donor with papillary thyroid cancer or a benign thyroid nodule (not recorded which). Some clones in this sample may be carry-over from other donors' samples.

This clone was found a few times. The chain combines TRBV20-1 with TRBJ2-2, with D maybe TRBD1 (6 bases). Deletions cut 0 bases from V and 4 bases from J, with 12 bases between. CDR3 length: 15 residues. Germline V gene sequence: CDR1 DFQATT, CDR2 SNEGSKA (reference sequence). CDR3: CSARDLYRATGELFF. The CDR3, as DNA: TGCAGTGCTAGAGATTTGTACAGGGCCACCGGGGAGCTGTTTTTT.

The chain carries TRBV20-1 and TRBJ1-1; 9 positions match TRBD1. V shed 4 bases, J shed 1 base, and the junction held 10 bases outside the gene matches. Germline loops: CDR1 DFQATT, CDR2 SNEGSKA (reference sequence). The length of the CDR3 is 16 residues. The CDR3 region has the DNA TGCAGTGCTAACCTCAACAGGGGGCGAGCGAACACTGAAGCTTTCTTT. Protein sequence: CSANLNRGRANTEAFF.

V and J are TRBV11-3 and TRBJ2-7; TRBD2 agrees at 10 bases. From germline, CDR1 is SGHNT and CDR2 YENEEA. The CDR3 covers 14 residues. Trimming removed 4 bases from V and 2 bases from J; junction bases left unmatched: 2. DNA of the CDR3: TGTGCCAGCAGCTCAGCGGGAGGGACCTACGAGCAGTACTTC. Encoded protein: CASSSAGGTYEQYF.

This chain joins TRBV7-6 and TRBJ1-3; maybe TRBD1 (6 bases). Germline V gene sequence: CDR1 SGHVS, CDR2 FNYEAQ. The CDR3 loop spans 16 amino acids. V lost 4 bases and J lost 3, with 16 bases in between. The CDR3 reads CASSSEQGLSGNTIYF. The CDR3 DNA follows: TGTGCCAGCAGCTCCGAACAGGGTCTAAGTGGAAACACCATATATTTT.

A few counts support this clone. This chain links TRBV19 with TRBJ1-6, with D possibly being TRBD1 (6 bases). CDR1 is LNHDA and CDR2 is SQIVND in the germline V gene (reference sequence). The V gene lost 5 bases and the J gene lost 6 bases, with 14 bases spanning the gap. This CDR3 comprises 15 residues. The CDR3 DNA is TGTGCCAGTAGTTGGGGGCAGTTTACTAATTCACCCCTCCACTTT. As protein: CASSWGQFTNSPLHF.

This sequence joins TRBV6-2 or TRBV6-3 and TRBJ1-3, with a tentative D call TRBD1 (5 bases). Between the trimmed V and J ends, which lost 4 bases and 1 base, there was a span of 14 bases. CDR1 MNHEY and CDR2 SVGEGT come from the germline V gene. The CDR3 extends over 16 amino acids. CDR3 loop: CASSFDRRESGNTIYF. CDR3 nucleotide sequence: TGTGCCAGCAGTTTCGACAGAAGGGAGTCTGGAAACACCATATATTTT.

The chain uses TRBV7-9 and TRBJ1-1; the D is unclear. Germline CDR1 and CDR2: SEHNR and FQNEAQ (reference sequence). CDR3 length: 13 amino acids. V was trimmed by 1 base and J by 5 bases, leaving 8 bases between them. The CDR3 DNA sequence: TGTGCCAGCAGCTTAGATCAGCGGACTGAAGCTTTCTTT. This encodes CASSLDQRTEAFF. Using reference TRBV7-9 and TRBJ1-1 for the parts outside the CDR3, the full variable domain is DTGVSQNPRHKITKRGQNVTFRCDPISEHNRLYWYRQTLGQGPEFLTYFQNEAQLEKSRLLSDRFSAERPKGSFSTLEIQRTEQGDSAMYLCASSLDQRTEAFFGQGTRLTVV.

The V and J genes are TRBV11-1 and TRBJ2-1; 9 positions agree with TRBD2. Losses at the gene ends were 1 base for V and 7 bases for J; bases not matched to a gene: 5. The CDR3 length is 15 residues. Germline V gives CDR1 SGHAT, CDR2 FQDESV (reference sequence). The CDR3 region has the DNA TGTGCCAGCAGCTTAGAGGCGGGAGGGAGGAATGAGCAGTTCTTC. As protein: CASSLEAGGRNEQFF.

CDR3 amino acids: CASSEAEQETQYF. The CDR3 nucleotides are TGTGCCAGCAGTGAAGCGGAGCAAGAGACCCAGTACTTC. J is TRBJ2-7 and V is TRBV6-4, with D possibly TRBD2 on 5 matching bases. Matching the DNA end better, TRBJ2-5 makes the J call doubtful. The CDR3 extends over 13 amino acids. The V gene's germline CDR1 is MRHNA and CDR2 SNTAGT.

CDR3 sequence reads: CSARTIAWATYNEQFF. The CDR3 DNA is TGCAGTGCTAGAACTATAGCGTGGGCCACCTACAATGAGCAGTTCTTC. The V gene is TRBV20-1, the J gene TRBJ2-1; D might be TRBD2 (5 bases). This CDR3 has 16 residues. Trimming shortened V by 2 bases and J by 2 bases, and 16 bases separated the two germline ends. The germline CDR1 and CDR2 sequences are DFQATT and SNEGSKA (reference sequence).

There are a few counts of this clone. The rearrangement joins TRBV12-3 or TRBV12-4 to TRBJ1-5; the match to TRBD1 covers 7 bases. V shed 6 bases and J 6 bases; nucleotides not matched to a gene: 11. The CDR3 spans 15 residues. CDR3 coding DNA: TGTGCCAGCAGGCCCACAGGGGACGGTGGTCAGCCCCAGCATTTT. This translates into CASRPTGDGGQPQHF.

This chain uses TRBV6-2 or TRBV6-3 with TRBJ1-1; no definite D call. The length of the CDR3 is 14 residues. Between the trimmed V and J ends, which lost 2 bases and 0 bases, there was a span of 7 bases. CDR1 and CDR2 (germline): MNHEY, SVGEGT. The CDR3 is CASSYKNMNTEAFF. The CDR3 DNA is TGTGCCAGCAGTTACAAAAACATGAACACTGAAGCTTTCTTT.

This clone turned up a few times. The V call is TRBV12-5, the J call TRBJ1-2; 9 nucleotides align to TRBD1. J gave up 4 bases and V 1 base, and 4 bases lay outside the gene matches. The CDR3 runs 15 residues. CDR1 and CDR2 from the germline V gene are LGHNT and FRNRAP. The CDR3 DNA reads as TGTGCTAGTGGTTTGGCCACGACAGGGGGCTATGGCTACACCTTC. It codes for CASGLATTGGYGYTF.

This clone was detected a few times. An end of the junction differs from the germline gene, which may be a read error. This chain links TRBV6-1 with TRBJ1-1; possible D gene TRBD1, 6 bases. This CDR3 is built from 11 residues. Per the germline V gene, CDR1 is MNHNS and CDR2 is SASEGT. In nucleotides, the CDR3 is TGTGCCAGCAGTAGGGACAACGAAGCTTCCTTT. Amino acid sequence: CASSRDNEASF.

The V and J genes are TRBV12-3 or TRBV12-4 and TRBJ1-2; 7 nucleotides agree with TRBD1. The CDR3 is made up of 17 amino acids. J lost 3 bases, V lost 1 base, and 11 bases had no gene match. DNA of the CDR3: TGTGCCAGCAGTTTAGGGTTTCCCGAAGACAGGGACTATGGCTACACCTTC. Translated: CASSLGFPEDRDYGYTF.

This chain joins TRBV7-3 and TRBJ2-2; 9 bases match TRBD1. Unmatched junction bases numbered 7, after V lost 5 bases and J lost 3 bases. Germline values: CDR1 SGHTA, CDR2 FQGTGA. This CDR3 has 16 residues. DNA of the CDR3: TGTGCCAGCAGCCCAACAGGGGGCGCTTACACCGGGGAGCTGTTTTTT. This codes for CASSPTGGAYTGELFF.

This clone was detected a few times. The V call is TRBV12-3 or TRBV12-4, the J call TRBJ2-1; TRBD2 might be the D (5 bases). V lost 5 bases and J lost 6, with 20 bases in between. The CDR3 has 16 amino acids. The CDR3 reads CASSLSPEPGSNEQFF. The CDR3 DNA is TGTGCCAGCAGTCTATCCCCCGAACCGGGGTCCAATGAGCAGTTCTTC.

The rearrangement links TRBV6-2 or TRBV6-3 to TRBJ2-7, with D hard to call. The CDR3 runs to 13 residues. V lost 5 bases, J lost 2 bases, and 10 bases lay in between. Looked up from germline, CDR1 is MNHEY and CDR2 is SVGEGT. This CDR3 is CASSPTSPYEQYF. The CDR3, as DNA: TGTGCCAGCAGTCCGACATCCCCCTACGAGCAGTACTTC.

V gene TRBV6-2 or TRBV6-3 combines with J gene TRBJ2-1, with TRBD2 as a possible D gene (5 bases). CDR1 is MNHEY and CDR2 is SVGEGT in the germline V gene. V shed 5 bases and J shed 0 bases, with 8 bases lying between them. The CDR3 extends over 14 amino acids. CDR3 region: CASSASSSYNEQFF. The CDR3 DNA is TGTGCCAGCAGTGCTAGCAGCTCCTACAATGAGCAGTTCTTC.

Relative to its sample, this clone is large (0.1 to 1%). The V gene is TRBV5-1, the J gene TRBJ2-1; 10 bases are shared with TRBD1. CDR3 length: 15 residues. The V and J ends lost 4 bases and 4 bases, in that order; junction bases with no gene match: 5. The germline V gene encodes CDR1 SGHRS and CDR2 YFSETQ. CDR3 in DNA: TGCGCCAGCAGCGCCGGGACAGGGGTTTACAATGAGCAGTTCTTC. Translation: CASSAGTGVYNEQFF.

This clone showed up just a few times. The chain has TRBV12-3 or TRBV12-4 and TRBJ1-1, with TRBD1 matching over 9 bases. Trimming took 5 bases from V and 0 from J; bases not matched to a gene: 4. This CDR3 contains 15 residues. The CDR3 spells CASSIDRGVNTEAFF. For the CDR3, the DNA is TGTGCCAGCAGTATCGACAGGGGGGTGAACACTGAAGCTTTCTTT.

J is TRBJ2-1 and V is TRBV19; tentatively, D is TRBD2 (5 bases). The germline gives CDR1 LNHDA, CDR2 SQIVND (reference sequence). The CDR3 covers 15 residues. Trimming took off 7 bases at V and 0 bases at J, with 13 bases between the two ends. The CDR3 nucleotides read TGTGCCAGTACCGCACTAGGTAACTCCTACAATGAGCAGTTCTTC. Its protein is CASTALGNSYNEQFF.

This chain links TRBV6-1 with TRBJ1-3; 7 bases line up with TRBD1. Germline assignment: CDR1 MNHNS and CDR2 SASEGT. The V gene end was trimmed by 6 bases and the J gene end by 4 bases; junction bases not matched to a gene: 6. The length of the CDR3 is 14 residues. The CDR3, as DNA: TGTGCCAGCAGGGGACAGTCCCCCGGAAACACCATATATTTT. Amino acids: CASRGQSPGNTIYF.

J is TRBJ2-7 and V is TRBV3-1; maybe TRBD1 (5 bases). Germline V gives CDR1 LGHDT, CDR2 YNNKEL (reference sequence). V dropped 10 bases and J dropped 3 bases, with 16 bases sitting between them. This CDR3 is 13 amino acids long. The CDR3: CATAGAPRYEQYF. The CDR3 region has the DNA TGTGCCACAGCTGGGGCACCCCGCTACGAGCAGTACTTC.

This clone has a handful of counts. Compared with germline, one end of the junction differs, possibly owing to a read error. The V call is TRBV6-5, the J call TRBJ2-7, with 10 positions matching TRBD2. CDR1 is MNHEY, CDR2 SVGAGI, per germline. The CDR3 has 10 amino acids. The CDR3 bases are TGCGCCAGCAGAGGGACTAGCGAACACTTC. Its protein is CASRGTSEHF.

This clone rates as medium-sized (0.01 to 0.1%). The rearrangement uses TRBV19 and TRBJ2-1; 8 bases align to TRBD2. V was clipped by 8 bases and J by 0 bases; unmatched bases: 3. The germline V gene has CDR1 LNHDA and CDR2 SQIVND (reference sequence). This CDR3 region has 14 residues. The CDR3 DNA reads TGTGCCAGTGTGAGCGGGGGCTCCTACAATGAGCAGTTCTTC. Amino acids: CASVSGGSYNEQFF.

J is TRBJ1-3 and V is TRBV14, with D possibly TRBD1 on 6 matching bases. Trimming pared 5 bases from V and 7 bases from J, leaving 12 bases between. This CDR3 contains 13 residues. CDR1 is SGHDN and CDR2 is FVKESK in the germline V gene. The CDR3 DNA follows: TGTGCCAGCAGCACAGGGAAAAGGAACACCATATATTTT. Residues: CASSTGKRNTIYF.

The chain employs TRBV7-9 and TRBJ1-2, with 7 bases lining up with TRBD1. The length of the CDR3 is 14 residues. With 5 bases clipped from V and 6 bases from J, the junction kept 9 bases outside the gene matches. Germline lookup yields CDR1 SEHNR and CDR2 FQNEAQ (reference sequence). The CDR3 spells CASSGRGSGNGYTF. CDR3 in DNA: TGTGCCAGCAGCGGCAGGGGGTCAGGGAATGGCTACACCTTC.

This clone was counted only a few times. The chain couples TRBV29-1 to TRBJ1-2; a weak D match, TRBD1 (6 bases). The ends were cut back, 6 bases at V and 6 bases at J, with 8 bases in the middle. Germline V gives CDR1 SQVTM, CDR2 ANQGSEA. There are 10 residues in the CDR3. As DNA, the CDR3 is TGCAGCGTAGGACAGAATGGCTACACCTTC. It specifies CSVGQNGYTF.

The chain has TRBV11-2 and TRBJ2-2, with TRBD2 matching 8 bases. The ends lost 4 bases at V and 2 bases at J; junction bases unmatched: 12. This CDR3 region has 18 residues. The germline V gene has CDR1 SGHAT and CDR2 FQNNGV. CDR3 protein: CASSSLAGGPDNTGELFF. DNA for the CDR3: TGTGCCAGCAGCTCCCTAGCGGGCGGGCCCGATAACACCGGGGAGCTGTTTTTT.

The genes are TRBV11-2 and TRBJ2-6; D unclear. CDR1 is SGHAT and CDR2 is FQNNGV in the germline V gene. CDR3 length equals 17 residues. V gave up 3 bases and J gave up 4 bases, with 16 bases separating them. Here the CDR3 DNA reads TGTGCCAGCAGCTTTTTTTCTGCAGGCCCCGGGGCCAACGTCCTGACTTTC. Translated: CASSFFSAGPGANVLTF. Full variable domain (outside the CDR3, taken from reference TRBV11-2 and TRBJ2-6): EAGVAQSPRYKIIEKRQSVAFWCNPISGHATLYWYQQILGQGPKLLIQFQNNGVVDDSQLPKDRFSAERLKGVDSTLKIQPAKLEDSAVYLCASSFFSAGPGANVLTFGAGSRLTVL.

This clone is labeled large. The chain carries TRBV20-1 and TRBJ2-1; 11 positions match TRBD1. Germline V gives CDR1 DFQATT, CDR2 SNEGSKA (reference sequence). This CDR3 region has 15 residues. V was clipped by 2 bases and J by 7 bases; unmatched bases: 7. CDR3 residues: CSARRGTGGKNEQFF. CDR3 DNA: TGCAGTGCTAGACGGGGGACAGGGGGGAAGAATGAGCAGTTCTTC.